Presented here are 24 T cell receptor beta chains from one specimen sequenced in a study of CD8+ T cells in alopecia areata. The treatment denotes: oral pan-JAK inhibitor, 5-10 mg twice daily. Following RNA extraction, reverse transcription yielded cDNA that acted as the sequencing template. Sequencing was performed with immunoSEQ multiplex PCR; in TCRdb, only in-frame clones are kept and a portion is missing. The table records some 190,000 clones, approximately 50% of them present only once. This sample comprised CD8+ T cells sorted from blood, obtained around week 54, from a patient treated with tofacitinib. The receptors stem from a human donor with alopecia areata.

This chain links TRBV29-1 with TRBJ2-7; possibly TRBD1 for D (6 bases). Deletions cut 0 bases from V and 0 bases from J, with 12 bases between. The CDR3 consists of 15 residues. Germline values: CDR1 SQVTM, CDR2 ANQGSEA. The DNA for the CDR3 is TGCAGCGTTGAAGATCGAACGGACAGCTCCTACGAGCAGTACTTC. Residues: CSVEDRTDSSYEQYF.

This clone occurred a few times. This sequence joins TRBV4-1 and TRBJ1-4; possible D gene TRBD1, 6 bases. The CDR3 loop spans 15 amino acids. V gave up 5 bases and J gave up 7 bases, with 17 bases separating them. Germline values: CDR1 MGHRA, CDR2 YSYEKL. The CDR3 nucleotides read TGCGCCAGCAGCTACAAACAGGGAGTATTTGAAAAACTGTTTTTT. Protein sequence: CASSYKQGVFEKLFF.

The V call is TRBV30, the J call TRBJ2-7, with D perhaps matching TRBD1 or TRBD2 (6 bases each). Germline V gene lookup returns CDR1 GTSNPN and CDR2 SVGIG (reference sequence). Trimming removed 8 bases at V and 4 bases at J, with 15 bases between. This CDR3 region has 12 residues. The DNA for the CDR3 is TGTGCCGGAGGGCCCCAGGGGTACGAGCAGTACTTC. Translation gives CAGGPQGYEQYF.

This clone was seen more than once but under ten times. This chain uses TRBV6-5 with TRBJ2-2; perhaps D is TRBD1 or TRBD2 (5 bases each). This CDR3 region has 15 residues. V was clipped by 6 bases and J by 7 bases, with 18 bases between them. The V gene's germline CDR1 is MNHEY and CDR2 SVGAGI. The CDR3 reads CASSPEGRVIGELFF. As DNA, the CDR3 is TGTGCCAGCAGCCCAGAGGGGCGAGTGATCGGGGAGCTGTTTTTT.

J is TRBJ1-1 and V is TRBV30, with D possibly matching TRBD1 (5 bases). The CDR3 extends over 13 amino acids. Per the germline V gene, CDR1 is GTSNPN and CDR2 is SVGIG (reference sequence). V lost 0 bases and J lost 6, with 11 bases in between. CDR3 sequence reads: CAWSVQVGSEAFF. The CDR3, as DNA: TGTGCCTGGAGTGTACAGGTAGGATCTGAAGCTTTCTTT.

The sample holds a few counts of this clone. This rearrangement joins TRBV7-2 to TRBJ2-4; 8 positions match TRBD2. CDR1 and CDR2 from the germline V gene are SGHTA and FQGNSA. The length of the CDR3 is 15 residues. After removal of 7 bases from V and 0 bases from J, the junction contained 5 bases not matched to a gene. This chain's CDR3 is CASNLGGVAKNIQYF. In DNA, the CDR3 is TGTGCCAGCAACCTCGGGGGGGTAGCCAAAAACATTCAGTACTTC.

This clone was detected a few times. The V and J genes are TRBV27 and TRBJ1-2, with D perhaps matching TRBD1 (5 bases). Germline assignment: CDR1 MNHEY and CDR2 SMNVEV (reference sequence). CDR3 size: 11 residues. Trimming removed 4 bases from V and 8 bases from J, with 8 bases in between. The CDR3 reads CASSSGEGYTF. The CDR3 DNA reads TGTGCCAGCAGTTCGGGGGAAGGCTACACCTTC.

The table lists this clone with a count of one. The chain combines TRBV5-4 with TRBJ2-3; 13 nucleotides agree with TRBD2. V shed 4 bases and J 8 bases; nucleotides not matched to a gene: 7. The germline CDR1 and CDR2 sequences are SGHNT and YYREEE (reference sequence). The CDR3 runs 15 residues. The CDR3 protein is CASSTGLAGASTQYF. In DNA, the CDR3 is TGTGCCAGCAGCACCGGACTAGCGGGGGCCAGTACGCAGTATTTT.

This sequence joins TRBV15 and TRBJ1-2; D is undetermined. The length of the CDR3 is 12 residues. V shed 3 bases and J shed 2 bases, with 4 bases lying between them. Germline-derived CDR1 and CDR2 are LNHNV and YYDKDF (reference sequence). Written as DNA, the CDR3 is TGTGCCACCAGCAGCGAAAACTATGGCTACACCTTC. It codes for CATSSENYGYTF.

V gene TRBV7-6 combines with J gene TRBJ1-2; perhaps TRBD1 as D (5 bases). The V gene's germline CDR1 is SGHVS and CDR2 FNYEAQ. The CDR3 consists of 16 residues. V was clipped by 5 bases and J by 4 bases, with 20 bases between them. The CDR3 DNA reads TGTGCCAGCAGCCCCCATCCTCCCGGGGGGATCTATGGCTACACCTTC. Translating gives CASSPHPPGGIYGYTF.

This chain links TRBV30 with TRBJ1-1, with D unresolved. V dropped 0 bases and J dropped 5 bases, with 13 bases sitting between them. In germline, CDR1 is GTSNPN, CDR2 SVGIG (reference sequence). This CDR3 has 14 residues. The CDR3 DNA sequence: TGTGCCTGGAGTGTAGAGGAGGGATTGACTGAAGCTTTCTTT. Amino acids: CAWSVEEGLTEAFF.

In its sample, this clone was seen a few times. This chain links TRBV6-5 with TRBJ2-5, with D possibly matching TRBD1 (5 bases). With 2 bases removed from V and 2 bases from J, the gap between germline ends came to 9 bases. CDR1 and CDR2 from the germline V gene are MNHEY and SVGAGI. The CDR3 contains 14 residues. CDR3 loop: CASSYGAKQETQYF. CDR3 coding DNA: TGTGCCAGCAGTTACGGGGCGAAGCAAGAGACCCAGTACTTC.

This clone turned up a few times. V is TRBV6-5 and J is TRBJ2-3; the D gene could be TRBD1 or TRBD2 (5 bases each). There are 14 residues in the CDR3. Germline CDR1 reads MNHEY; CDR2 reads SVGAGI. Trimming removed 5 bases from V and 6 bases from J, with 15 bases in between. DNA for the CDR3: TGTGCCAGCAGTCCCAGGGACCCCGGGGATACGCAGTATTTT. Translated: CASSPRDPGDTQYF.

The table lists this clone with a few counts. The V and J genes are TRBV4-3 and TRBJ2-7; 12 bases match TRBD2. This CDR3 is 16 amino acids long. With V trimmed by 1 base and J by 2 bases, 3 bases remained unmatched. Germline-derived CDR1 and CDR2 are LGHNA and YSLEER. The chain's CDR3 is CASSQGSSGGAYEQYF. The CDR3 bases are TGCGCCAGCAGCCAAGGGTCTAGCGGGGGGGCCTACGAGCAGTACTTC.

V and J are TRBV19 and TRBJ1-6; 10 bases line up with TRBD1. CDR1 LNHDA and CDR2 SQIVND come from the germline V gene (reference sequence). Germline trimming cut 2 bases from V and 10 bases from J; bases unmatched to any gene: 5. The CDR3 totals 15 residues. CDR3 region: CASSIWDRGRSPLHF. The CDR3, as DNA: TGTGCCAGTAGTATATGGGACAGGGGCCGATCACCCCTCCACTTT. Full variable domain (missing parts from reference TRBV19 and TRBJ1-6): DGGITQSPKYLFRKEGQNVTLSCEQNLNHDAMYWYRQDPGQGLRLIYYSQIVNDFQKGDIAEGYSVSREKKESFPLTVTSAQKNPTAFYLCASSIWDRGRSPLHFGNGTRLTVT.

The V and J genes are TRBV9 and TRBJ2-5; possible D gene TRBD2, 6 bases. The V end was cut by 4 bases, the J end by 4 bases, with 17 bases between. This CDR3 is built from 15 residues. The germline V gene encodes CDR1 SGDLS and CDR2 YYNGEE. CDR3 amino acids: CASSPNGGAGETQYF. The DNA for the CDR3 is TGTGCCAGCAGCCCTAATGGGGGAGCGGGAGAGACCCAGTACTTC.

V usage is TRBV6-5 and J usage is TRBJ2-3; TRBD1 might be the D (6 bases). Germline V gene lookup returns CDR1 MNHEY and CDR2 SVGAGI. The CDR3 runs 15 residues. Trimming pared 4 bases from V and 0 bases from J, leaving 11 bases between. The CDR3 bases are TGTGCCAGCAGTTCCCCGGGACAAAGCACAGATACGCAGTATTTT. Protein sequence: CASSSPGQSTDTQYF.

The chain has TRBV4-2 and TRBJ2-2, with TRBD1 matching 10 bases. Germline trimming cut 5 bases from V and 1 base from J; bases unmatched to any gene: 7. The germline V gene encodes CDR1 LGHNA and CDR2 YNFKEQ. This CDR3 is 17 amino acids long. The CDR3 loop reads CASSYDGDRGNTGELFF. For the CDR3, the DNA is TGTGCCAGCAGCTATGACGGGGACAGGGGGAACACCGGGGAGCTGTTTTTT.

Only one count was recorded for this clone. J is TRBJ2-1 and V is TRBV7-2, with TRBD2 as a possible D gene (6 bases). The CDR3 runs 15 residues. V lost 2 bases, J lost 5 bases, and 13 bases lay in between. Germline V gene lookup returns CDR1 SGHTA and CDR2 FQGNSA. The CDR3 sequence: CASSLMGRGDNEQFF. As DNA, the CDR3 is TGTGCCAGCAGCTTAATGGGGCGGGGAGACAATGAGCAGTTCTTC. The full variable domain, completed using reference TRBV7-2 and TRBJ2-1, is GAGVSQSPSNKVTEKGKDVELRCDPISGHTALYWYRQSLGQGLEFLIYFQGNSAPDKSGLPSDRFSAERTGGSVSTLTIQRTQQEDSAVYLCASSLMGRGDNEQFFGPGTRLTVL.

The chain has TRBV5-1 and TRBJ2-7, with D perhaps matching TRBD2 (5 bases). The CDR3 extends over 15 amino acids. Between the trimmed V and J ends, which lost 0 bases and 4 bases, there was a span of 14 bases. CDR1 is SGHRS, CDR2 YFSETQ, per germline. The CDR3 protein is CASSLAAGIRYEQYF. The CDR3 DNA reads TGCGCCAGCAGCTTGGCAGCCGGGATTAGGTACGAGCAGTACTTC.

This clone was counted a few times. V usage is TRBV7-9 and J usage is TRBJ2-7, with a weak D call TRBD1 (6 bases). V was clipped by 3 bases and J by 3 bases, with 12 bases between them. The CDR3 runs 14 residues. Germline CDR1 and CDR2: SEHNR and FQNEAQ (reference sequence). CDR3 DNA sequence: TGTGCCAGCAGCTTCCAGGACAGTAGCTACGAGCAGTACTTC. Translated: CASSFQDSSYEQYF.

The rearrangement uses TRBV6-1 and TRBJ2-5, with a weak D call TRBD2 (7 bases). Trimming took 6 bases from V and 2 from J, leaving 16 bases between them. The length of the CDR3 is 15 residues. Germline V lookup: CDR1 MNHNS, CDR2 SASEGT. CDR3 region: CASSRPGGLQETQYF. The CDR3 bases are TGTGCCAGCAGCCGCCCGGGGGGCTTACAAGAGACCCAGTACTTC.

The rearrangement joins TRBV7-2 to TRBJ1-5; 8 nucleotides match TRBD1. Germline-derived CDR1 and CDR2 are SGHTA and FQGNSA. The V segment lost 2 bases and the J segment 5 bases; nucleotides outside the gene matches: 8. The CDR3 runs to 16 residues. The CDR3, as DNA: TGTGCCAGCAGCTTATGGGGGACAGGACCTCATCAGCCCCAGCATTTT. This sequence encodes CASSLWGTGPHQPQHF.

This rearrangement joins TRBV6-5 to TRBJ1-2; D is unresolved. This CDR3 has 14 amino acids. Looked up from germline, CDR1 is MNHEY and CDR2 is SVGAGI. V gave up 0 bases and J gave up 7 bases, with 12 bases separating them. CDR3 amino acids: CASSYSLTGGGYTF. In DNA, the CDR3 is TGTGCCAGCAGTTACTCCCTAACTGGTGGTGGCTACACCTTC.